This T cell receptor beta chain was observed in a study of blood T cells in healthy people across ages. Study-level results: Estimated diversity that came from one million T cells was considered an underestimate.

For the second PCR, which ran for about 6 to 11 cycles, a sample-barcoded 5' primer and a J-beta primer mix were used. TCRdb re-called the 5' RACE reads through MiXCR, storing one row per CDR3 protein. The sample has about 1,400,000 distinct CDR3 sequences, approximately 59% seen once. PBMCs were isolated at a quantity of at least 6.5 million per sample. The germline gives CDR1 SQVTM, CDR2 ANQGSEA. V was trimmed by 7 bases and J by 13 bases, leaving 14 bases between them. This CDR3 is 10 amino acids long. Note on this clonotype: Its antigen is undetermined.

V is TRBV29-1 and J is TRBJ2-4, with D possibly being TRBD1 or TRBD2 (5 bases each). This clonotype was sampled from a man aged 18 to 29 in good health. Sequenced input: blood. This chain's CDR3 is CSAGTREQYF. CDR3 sequence (DNA): TGCAGCGCTGGGACGAGAGAGCAGTACTTC.